This T cell receptor (beta chain) came from a study of shared clonotypes between healthy human individuals. Only in-frame clones appear in the TCRdb table, and some are missing; sequencing was by immunoSEQ multiplex PCR. This table holds 2 million to 2.5 million clones, about 90% found once. Germline CDR1 and CDR2: SEHNR and FQNEAQ (reference sequence). The CDR3 is 15 amino acids. V dropped 2 bases and J dropped 2 bases, with 13 bases sitting between them. About this clone: Its matching antigen is unknown.

Study-wide results and limits: Sorted-subset samples were not fully sequenced, rarefaction indicated. When compared with the clonotypes that were shared by all four sorted-subset donors, the non-shared clonotypes turned out to have lower generation probabilities.

The source is a man between 18 and 29 years old in good health. Some clones in this sample may be carry-over from other donors' samples. The sequencing input was naive CD4+ T cells from PBMCs. Specified subset: CD45RA+ positively selected. The chain combines TRBV7-9 with TRBJ2-7; TRBD1 might be the D (7 bases). The CDR3 sequence is CASSLSGGSPYEQYF. CDR3 nucleotides: TGTGCCAGCAGCTTATCAGGGGGGTCTCCCTACGAGCAGTACTTC.